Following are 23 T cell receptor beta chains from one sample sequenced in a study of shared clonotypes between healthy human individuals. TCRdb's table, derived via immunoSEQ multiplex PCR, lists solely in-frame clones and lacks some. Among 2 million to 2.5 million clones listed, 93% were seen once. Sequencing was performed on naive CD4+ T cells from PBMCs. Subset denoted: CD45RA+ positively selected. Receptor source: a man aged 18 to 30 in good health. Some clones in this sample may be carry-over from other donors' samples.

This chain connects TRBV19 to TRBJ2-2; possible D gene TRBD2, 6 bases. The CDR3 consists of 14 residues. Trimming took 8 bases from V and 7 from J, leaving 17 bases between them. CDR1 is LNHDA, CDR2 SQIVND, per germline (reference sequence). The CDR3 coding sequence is TGTGCCAGTGGTGACGGGAGATTAATCGGGGAGCTGTTTTTT. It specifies CASGDGRLIGELFF.

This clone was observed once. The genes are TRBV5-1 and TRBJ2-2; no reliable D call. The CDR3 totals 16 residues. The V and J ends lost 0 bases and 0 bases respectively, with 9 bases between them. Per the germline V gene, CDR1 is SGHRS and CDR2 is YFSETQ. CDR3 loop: CASSLVWLTNTGELFF. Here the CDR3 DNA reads TGCGCCAGCAGCTTGGTCTGGTTAACGAACACCGGGGAGCTGTTTTTT.

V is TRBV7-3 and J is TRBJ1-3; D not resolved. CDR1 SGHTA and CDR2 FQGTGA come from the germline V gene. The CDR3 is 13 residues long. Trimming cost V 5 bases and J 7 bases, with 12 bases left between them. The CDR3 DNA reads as TGTGCCAGCAGCCGGGTGACCGGGAACACCATATATTTT. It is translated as CASSRVTGNTIYF.

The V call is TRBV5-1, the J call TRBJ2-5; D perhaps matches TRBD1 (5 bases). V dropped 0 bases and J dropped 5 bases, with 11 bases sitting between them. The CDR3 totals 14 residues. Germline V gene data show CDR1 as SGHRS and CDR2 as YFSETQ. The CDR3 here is CASSLEQGGETQYF. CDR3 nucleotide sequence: TGCGCCAGCAGCTTGGAGCAGGGTGGCGAGACCCAGTACTTC.

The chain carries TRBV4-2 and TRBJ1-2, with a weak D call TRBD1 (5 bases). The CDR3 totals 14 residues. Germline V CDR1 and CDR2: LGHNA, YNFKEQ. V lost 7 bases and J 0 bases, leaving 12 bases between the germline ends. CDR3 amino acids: CASTRQSTNYGYTF. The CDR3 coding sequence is TGTGCCAGCACTCGACAGTCTACTAACTATGGCTACACCTTC.

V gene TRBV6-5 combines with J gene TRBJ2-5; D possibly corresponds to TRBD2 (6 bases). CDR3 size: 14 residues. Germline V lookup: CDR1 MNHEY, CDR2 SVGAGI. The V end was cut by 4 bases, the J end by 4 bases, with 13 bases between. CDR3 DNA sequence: TGTGCCAGCAGTTTCCCCGGGGGAGGAGAGACCCAGTACTTC. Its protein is CASSFPGGGETQYF.

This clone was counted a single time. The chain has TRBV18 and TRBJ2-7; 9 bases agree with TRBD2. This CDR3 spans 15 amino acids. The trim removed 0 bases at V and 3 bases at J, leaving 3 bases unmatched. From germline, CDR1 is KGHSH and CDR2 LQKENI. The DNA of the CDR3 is TGTGCCAGCTCACCACCGTTAGCGGGAGTCTACGAGCAGTACTTC. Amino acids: CASSPPLAGVYEQYF.

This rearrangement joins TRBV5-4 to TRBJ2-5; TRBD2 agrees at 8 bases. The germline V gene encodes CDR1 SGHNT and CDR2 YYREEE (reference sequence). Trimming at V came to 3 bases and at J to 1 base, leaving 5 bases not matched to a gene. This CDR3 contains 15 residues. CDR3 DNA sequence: TGTGCCAGCAGCTGGGGCGGGAGGACCCAAGAGACCCAGTACTTC. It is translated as CASSWGGRTQETQYF. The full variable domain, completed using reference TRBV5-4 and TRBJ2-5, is ETGVTQSPTHLIKTRGQQVTLRCSSQSGHNTVSWYQQALGQGPQFIFQYYREEENGRGNFPPRFSGLQFPNYSSELNVNALELDDSALYLCASSWGGRTQETQYFGPGTRLLVL.

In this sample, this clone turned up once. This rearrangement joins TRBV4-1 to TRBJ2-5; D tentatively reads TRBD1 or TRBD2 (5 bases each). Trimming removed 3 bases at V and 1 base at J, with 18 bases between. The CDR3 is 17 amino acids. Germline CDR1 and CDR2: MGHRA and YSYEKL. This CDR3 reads CASSQGDPRKPQETQYF. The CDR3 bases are TGCGCCAGCAGCCAGGGGGACCCTCGGAAGCCCCAAGAGACCCAGTACTTC.

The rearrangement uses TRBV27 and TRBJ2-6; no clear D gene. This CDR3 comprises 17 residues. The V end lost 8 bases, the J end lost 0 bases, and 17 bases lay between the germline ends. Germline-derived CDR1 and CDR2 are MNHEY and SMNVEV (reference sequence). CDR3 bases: TGTGCCAGCGGTCGAATGGCCGTAACCTCTGGGGCCAACGTCCTGACTTTC. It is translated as CASGRMAVTSGANVLTF.

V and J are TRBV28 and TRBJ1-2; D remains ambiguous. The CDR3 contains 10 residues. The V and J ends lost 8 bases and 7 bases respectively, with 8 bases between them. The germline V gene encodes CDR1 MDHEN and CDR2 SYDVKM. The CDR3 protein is CASGILGYTF. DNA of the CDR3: TGTGCCAGCGGAATTCTTGGCTACACCTTC.

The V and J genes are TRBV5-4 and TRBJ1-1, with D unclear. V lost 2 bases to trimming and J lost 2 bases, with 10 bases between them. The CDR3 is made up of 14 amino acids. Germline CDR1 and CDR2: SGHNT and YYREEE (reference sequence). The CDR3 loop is CASSFRRVNTEAFF. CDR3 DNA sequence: TGTGCCAGCAGCTTTCGTCGAGTTAACACTGAAGCTTTCTTT. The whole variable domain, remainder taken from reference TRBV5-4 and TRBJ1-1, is ETGVTQSPTHLIKTRGQQVTLRCSSQSGHNTVSWYQQALGQGPQFIFQYYREEENGRGNFPPRFSGLQFPNYSSELNVNALELDDSALYLCASSFRRVNTEAFFGQGTRLTVV.

DNA for the CDR3: TGCAGCGTTGAAGGTTGGGGGGAGCATTCCTACGAGCAGTACTTC. Protein: CSVEGWGEHSYEQYF. The chain uses TRBV29-1 and TRBJ2-7, with D possibly matching TRBD2 (6 bases). The V and J ends lost 1 base and 1 base respectively, with 14 bases between them. Germline-derived CDR1 and CDR2 are SQVTM and ANQGSEA. This CDR3 comprises 15 residues.

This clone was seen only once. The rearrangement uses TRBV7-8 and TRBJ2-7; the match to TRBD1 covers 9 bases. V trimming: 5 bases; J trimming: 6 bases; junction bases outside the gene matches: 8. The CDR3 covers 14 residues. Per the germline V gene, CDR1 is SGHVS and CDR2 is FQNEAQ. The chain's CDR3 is CASSRTGGIFEQYF. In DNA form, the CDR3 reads TGTGCCAGCAGCAGAACAGGGGGCATATTCGAGCAGTACTTC.

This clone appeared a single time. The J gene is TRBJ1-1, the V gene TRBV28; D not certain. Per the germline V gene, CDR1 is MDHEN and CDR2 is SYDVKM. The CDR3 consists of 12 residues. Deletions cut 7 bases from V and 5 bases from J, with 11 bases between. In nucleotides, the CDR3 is TGTGCCAGCATCCTCGTAGGGACTGAAGCTTTCTTT. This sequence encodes CASILVGTEAFF.

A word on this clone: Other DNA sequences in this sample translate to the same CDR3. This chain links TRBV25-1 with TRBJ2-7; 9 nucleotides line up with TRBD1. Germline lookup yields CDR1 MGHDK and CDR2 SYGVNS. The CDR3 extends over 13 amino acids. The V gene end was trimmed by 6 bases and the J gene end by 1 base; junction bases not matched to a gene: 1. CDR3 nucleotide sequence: TGTGCCAGCAGGGGGACAGGGTCCTACGAGCAGTACTTC. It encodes CASRGTGSYEQYF.

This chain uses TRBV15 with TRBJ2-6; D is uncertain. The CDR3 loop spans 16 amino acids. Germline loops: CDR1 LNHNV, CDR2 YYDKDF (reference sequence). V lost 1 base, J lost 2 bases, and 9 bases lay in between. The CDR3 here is CATSRGSSTGANVLTF. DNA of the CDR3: TGTGCCACCAGCAGAGGCTCCAGCACTGGGGCCAACGTCCTGACTTTC.

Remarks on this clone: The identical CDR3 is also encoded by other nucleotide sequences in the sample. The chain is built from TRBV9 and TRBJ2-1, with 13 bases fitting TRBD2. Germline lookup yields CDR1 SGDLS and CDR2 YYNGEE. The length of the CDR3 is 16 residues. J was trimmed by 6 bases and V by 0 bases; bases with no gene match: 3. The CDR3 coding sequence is TGTGCCAGCAGCGTAGGAGGACTAGCGGGAGCCAATGAGCAGTTCTTC. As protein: CASSVGGLAGANEQFF.

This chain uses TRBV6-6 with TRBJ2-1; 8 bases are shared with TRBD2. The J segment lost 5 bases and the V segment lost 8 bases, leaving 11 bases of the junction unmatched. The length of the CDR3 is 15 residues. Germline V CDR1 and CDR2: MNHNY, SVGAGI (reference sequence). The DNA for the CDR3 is TGTGCCAGCCATATAGCGGGAAGGCTCGACAATGAGCAGTTCTTC. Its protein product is CASHIAGRLDNEQFF.

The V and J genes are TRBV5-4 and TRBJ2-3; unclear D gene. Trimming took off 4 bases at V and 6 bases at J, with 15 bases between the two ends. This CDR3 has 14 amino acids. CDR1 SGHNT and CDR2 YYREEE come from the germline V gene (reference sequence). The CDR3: CASSPLTRRDTQYF. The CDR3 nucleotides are TGTGCCAGCAGCCCCCTTACGAGGCGGGATACGCAGTATTTT.

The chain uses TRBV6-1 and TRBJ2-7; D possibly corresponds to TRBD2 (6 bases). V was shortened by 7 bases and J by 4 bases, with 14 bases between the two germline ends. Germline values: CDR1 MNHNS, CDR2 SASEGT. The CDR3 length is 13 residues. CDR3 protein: CASNPGRGYEQYF. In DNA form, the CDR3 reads TGTGCCAGCAACCCGGGACGGGGGTACGAGCAGTACTTC.

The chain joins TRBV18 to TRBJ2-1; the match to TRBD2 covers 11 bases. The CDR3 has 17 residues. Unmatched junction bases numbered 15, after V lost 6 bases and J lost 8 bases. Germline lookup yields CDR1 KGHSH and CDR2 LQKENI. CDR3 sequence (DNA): TGTGCCAGCTCGCTCTTGGGACTAGCGGCTTATGGCGATGAGCAGTTCTTC. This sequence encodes CASSLLGLAAYGDEQFF.

The CDR3 loop is CASSTRDSHSFTGELFF. For the CDR3, the DNA is TGTGCCAGCAGCACCCGGGACAGCCACAGTTTTACCGGGGAGCTGTTTTTT. The chain carries TRBV7-9 and TRBJ2-2, with TRBD1 matching over 7 bases. Germline V gene data show CDR1 as SEHNR and CDR2 as FQNEAQ (reference sequence). CDR3 length: 17 residues. V was pared by 5 bases and J by 5 bases, with 14 bases of the junction left unmatched.